The rows below give T cell receptor beta chains drawn from one sample of a study of T cell responses to AZD1222 COVID-19 vaccine. Sequencing was performed with immunoSEQ multiplex PCR; in TCRdb, only in-frame clones are kept and a portion is missing. The table records 92,000 or so clones, 89% of them present only once. The material sequenced was peripheral blood, taken 28 days after the second AZD1222 dose. The receptors originated from an adult who received the AZD1222 COVID-19 vaccine. The CDR3 runs from the conserved cysteine through the conserved F or W. A D gene is named only where the DNA matches it firmly. Expanded clones get a size class; other rows say once, few or many, or leave the size out.

j_gene | abundance | d_gene | v_gene | CDR3aa | CDR3nt
TRBJ1-2 | - | - | TRBV5-1 | CASSFVKTDSYGYTF | TGCGCCAGCAGCTTTGTGAAGACAGACTCCTATGGCTACACCTTC
TRBJ2-2 | few | TRBD2 | TRBV7-6 | CASSFGGLPNTGELFF | TGTGCCAGCAGCTTTGGGGGACTACCGAACACCGGGGAGCTGTTTTTT
TRBJ2-1 | - | TRBD2 | TRBV5-1 | CASSLGAGYNEQFF | TGCGCCAGCAGCTTGGGAGCGGGGTACAATGAGCAGTTCTTC
TRBJ2-6 | few | - | TRBV2 | CASSEALGAEDPGANVLTF | TGTGCCAGCAGTGAAGCGCTGGGGGCGGAGGACCCTGGGGCCAACGTCCTGACTTTC
TRBJ1-6 | - | TRBD1 | TRBV12-3/TRBV12-4 | CASGGDSNSPLHF | TGTGCCAGCGGAGGGGACAGTAATTCACCCCTCCACTTT
TRBJ1-1 | - | - | TRBV5-6 | CASSLFQRASTEAFF | TGTGCCAGCAGCTTGTTCCAGAGAGCAAGCACTGAAGCTTTCTTT
TRBJ1-2 | once | TRBD1 | TRBV27 | CASSGRDRGYGYTF | TGTGCCAGCAGTGGGAGGGACAGGGGCTATGGCTACACCTTC
TRBJ1-5 | - | - | TRBV10-2 | CASSMAGGNQPQHF | TGCGCCAGCAGTATGGCCGGAGGGAACCAGCCCCAGCATTTT
TRBJ1-1 | - | - | TRBV6-5 | CASSYLTRTEAFF | TGTGCCAGCAGTTATTTAACGAGGACTGAAGCTTTCTTT
TRBJ2-3 | - | TRBD2 | TRBV28 | CASSSGGATDTQYF | TGTGCCAGCAGTAGCGGGGGGGCAACAGATACGCAGTATTTT
TRBJ1-1 | - | TRBD1 | TRBV18 | CASSPGQGVSTEAFF | TGTGCCAGCTCACCCGGACAGGGAGTGAGCACTGAAGCTTTCTTT
TRBJ1-3 | - | - | TRBV28 | CASSLSRGSYTIYF | TGTGCCAGCAGTTTATCCAGGGGTTCGTACACCATATATTTT
TRBJ2-1 | - | - | TRBV7-6 | CASSLAYGVPYNEQFF | TGTGCCAGCAGCTTAGCGTACGGGGTACCCTACAATGAGCAGTTCTTC
TRBJ1-2 | - | - | TRBV24-1 | CATSDLSGSGYTF | TGTGCCACCAGTGATTTGTCAGGGTCTGGCTACACCTTC
TRBJ2-7 | - | - | TRBV6-5 | CASTIAYEQYF | TGTGCCAGCACTATAGCCTACGAGCAGTACTTC
TRBJ2-7 | - | TRBD2 | TRBV2 | CASRGGGNYEQYF | TGTGCCAGCAGGGGCGGGGGGAACTACGAGCAGTACTTC
TRBJ1-1 | - | TRBD1 | TRBV27 | CASSLWGSEGAWTEAFF | TGTGCCAGCAGTTTATGGGGTAGCGAGGGGGCATGGACTGAAGCTTTCTTT
TRBJ2-3 | - | TRBD2 | TRBV28 | CASSSPGLAGRTDTQYF | TGTGCCAGCAGTTCCCCTGGACTAGCGGGACGCACAGATACGCAGTATTTT
TRBJ2-5 | - | - | TRBV7-2 | CASTLGGGPPWETQYF | TGTGCCAGCACGCTTGGGGGGGGCCCCCCATGGGAGACCCAGTACTTC
TRBJ1-1 | - | - | TRBV7-9 | CASSSQVPQGKAFF | TGTGCCAGCAGCTCCCAGGTCCCACAGGGCAAAGCTTTCTTT
TRBJ1-4 | - | - | TRBV2 | CASSVEREKLFF | TGTGCCAGCAGCGTAGAACGGGAAAAACTGTTTTTT
TRBJ1-2 | - | TRBD1 | TRBV28 | CASRQTGTNYGYTF | TGTGCCAGCAGGCAGACAGGGACTAACTATGGCTACACCTTC
TRBJ1-4 | - | - | TRBV7-2 | CASSPQANEKLFF | TGTGCCAGCAGCCCCCAGGCTAATGAAAAACTGTTTTTT
TRBJ2-3 | - | TRBD2 | TRBV7-6 | CASSLGQRGVTDTQYF | TGTGCCAGCAGCCTAGGTCAGCGGGGGGTCACAGATACGCAGTATTTT
TRBJ1-2 | - | - | TRBV6-6 | CASSYSEGGYTF | TGTGCCAGCAGTTACTCCGAGGGTGGCTACACCTTC
TRBJ1-2 | - | - | TRBV2 | CASRGMQGYTF | TGTGCCAGCAGAGGGATGCAGGGGTACACCTTC
TRBJ2-7 | - | - | TRBV13 | CASSAPGREDEQYF | TGTGCCAGCAGCGCCCCGGGCCGAGAGGACGAGCAGTACTTC
TRBJ2-1 | - | TRBD1 | TRBV7-9 | CASSLGTGNYNEQFF | TGTGCCAGCAGCTTAGGGACAGGGAATTACAATGAGCAGTTCTTC
TRBJ1-5 | - | TRBD1 | TRBV19 | CASSLQGQGVFQPQHF | TGTGCCAGTAGTCTTCAGGGACAGGGGGTATTTCAGCCCCAGCATTTT
TRBJ2-1 | few | TRBD2 | TRBV11-3 | CASSLGWRGGLEQFF | TGTGCCAGCAGCTTAGGTTGGCGGGGGGGCCTTGAGCAGTTCTTC
TRBJ2-5 | - | - | TRBV5-1 | CASSIQETQYF | TGCGCCAGCAGCATCCAAGAGACCCAGTACTTC
TRBJ1-3 | once | - | TRBV4-1 | CASSPEGYSGNTIYF | TGCGCCAGCAGCCCCGAGGGCTACTCTGGAAACACCATATATTTT
TRBJ1-3 | few | TRBD1 | TRBV30 | CAWSGLLRTGVNTIYF | TGTGCCTGGAGTGGCCTGCTCCGGACAGGGGTGAACACCATATATTTT
TRBJ2-3 | - | - | TRBV5-4 | CASSFSSTDTQYF | TGTGCCAGCAGCTTCTCAAGCACAGATACGCAGTATTTT
TRBJ2-1 | few | - | TRBV7-3 | CASSLNKANEQFF | TGTGCCAGCAGCTTAAACAAGGCCAATGAGCAGTTCTTC
TRBJ1-5 | - | - | TRBV28 | CASSLDGNQPQHF | TGTGCCAGCAGCCTCGACGGAAATCAGCCCCAGCATTTT
TRBJ2-5 | - | - | TRBV7-8 | CASSSTGGGVQETQYF | TGTGCCAGCAGCTCAACAGGCGGGGGCGTACAAGAGACCCAGTACTTC
TRBJ1-5 | - | - | TRBV10-3 | CAISVGGNQPQHF | TGTGCCATCAGTGTGGGGGGGAATCAGCCCCAGCATTTT
TRBJ1-6 | - | - | TRBV5-1 | CASSESSYNSPLHF | TGCGCCAGCAGCGAAAGCTCCTATAATTCACCCCTCCACTTT
TRBJ1-5 | - | TRBD1 | TRBV4-2 | CASSQVAGGFGQPQHF | TGTGCCAGCAGCCAAGTAGCAGGGGGCTTTGGTCAGCCCCAGCATTTT